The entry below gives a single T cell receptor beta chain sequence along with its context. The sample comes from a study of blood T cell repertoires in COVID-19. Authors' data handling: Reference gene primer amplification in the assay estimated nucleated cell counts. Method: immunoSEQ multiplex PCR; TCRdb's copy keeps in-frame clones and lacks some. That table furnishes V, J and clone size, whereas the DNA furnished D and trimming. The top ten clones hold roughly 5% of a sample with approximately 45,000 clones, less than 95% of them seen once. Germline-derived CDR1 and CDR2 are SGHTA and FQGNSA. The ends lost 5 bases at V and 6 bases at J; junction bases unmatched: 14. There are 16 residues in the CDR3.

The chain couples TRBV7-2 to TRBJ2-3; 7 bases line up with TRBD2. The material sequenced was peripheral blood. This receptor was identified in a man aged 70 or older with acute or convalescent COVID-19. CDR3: CASSPVRGGSQDTQYF. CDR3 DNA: TGTGCCAGCAGCCCCGTTCGCGGGGGTAGTCAGGATACGCAGTATTTT.